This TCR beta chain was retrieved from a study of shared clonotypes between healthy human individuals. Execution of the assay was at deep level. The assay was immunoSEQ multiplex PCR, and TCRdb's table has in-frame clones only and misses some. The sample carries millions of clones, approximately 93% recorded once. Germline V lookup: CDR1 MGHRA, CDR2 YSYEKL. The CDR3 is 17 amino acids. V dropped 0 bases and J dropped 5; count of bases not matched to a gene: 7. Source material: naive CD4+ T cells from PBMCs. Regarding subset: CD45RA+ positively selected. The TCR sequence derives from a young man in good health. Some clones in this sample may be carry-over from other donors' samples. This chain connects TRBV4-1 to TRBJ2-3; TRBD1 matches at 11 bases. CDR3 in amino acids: CASSQDQGQGAIDTQYF. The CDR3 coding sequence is TGCGCCAGCAGCCAAGATCAAGGACAGGGGGCCATAGATACGCAGTATTTT.